A single sample is the source of the 10 T cell receptor beta chains below, sequenced in a study of blood T cells in healthy people across ages. A second roughly 7 to 12 cycle PCR used barcoded and J-beta primers. TCRdb re-derived calls from the 5' RACE reads in MiXCR, one entry per CDR3 protein. The sample lists hundreds of thousands of distinct CDR3 sequences, around 20% occurring once. Sequences were obtained from blood. The receptors were sampled from a man in his sixties or seventies in good health.

This clonotype was seen repeatedly, ten times or more. The V and J genes are TRBV12-3 or TRBV12-4 and TRBJ2-1; 9 bases agree with TRBD2. CDR3 length: 13 amino acids. V dropped 8 bases and J dropped 5; count of bases not matched to a gene: 4. This CDR3 reads CASRRLADNEQFF. The CDR3 DNA follows: TGTGCCAGCCGGAGACTAGCGGACAATGAGCAGTTCTTC.

CDR3 sequence reads: CASSPDSFGELFF. The CDR3 DNA reads TGTGCCAGCAGCCCAGACAGTTTCGGGGAGCTGTTTTTT. The chain has TRBV7-2 and TRBJ2-2, with a tentative D call TRBD1 (5 bases). V gave up 5 bases and J gave up 7 bases, with 11 bases separating them. Looked up from germline, CDR1 is SGHTA and CDR2 is FQGNSA. The CDR3 extends over 13 amino acids.

The chain links TRBV2 to TRBJ2-7; D is possibly TRBD1 (6 bases). Trimming left V 1 base short and J 5 bases short, with 12 bases between. Looked up from germline, CDR1 is SNHLY and CDR2 is FYNNEI. The CDR3 spans 14 residues. CDR3 protein: CASSEDRERNEQYF. The CDR3 nucleotides read TGTGCCAGCAGTGAAGACAGGGAACGGAACGAGCAGTACTTC.

This clonotype has just a few counts. The chain recombines TRBV5-1 with TRBJ2-5; D not certain. Germline V gene lookup returns CDR1 SGHRS and CDR2 YFSETQ. This CDR3 is built from 14 residues. The germline V and J ends were trimmed by 4 bases and 0 bases, with 10 bases remaining between them. The CDR3 DNA follows: TGCGCCAGCAGCCCCCAGAAGTACCAAGAGACCCAGTACTTC. It yields the protein CASSPQKYQETQYF.

This clonotype was seen many times. The chain has TRBV7-9 and TRBJ2-1; 12 bases map to TRBD2. The CDR3 extends over 16 amino acids. Per germline, CDR1 SEHNR and CDR2 FQNEAQ (reference sequence). V shed 1 base and J 4 bases; nucleotides not matched to a gene: 2. CDR3 protein: CASSLGLAGVYNEQFF. In DNA, the CDR3 is TGTGCCAGCAGCTTAGGACTAGCGGGAGTGTACAATGAGCAGTTCTTC. Variable domain in full (rest from reference TRBV7-9 and TRBJ2-1): DTGVSQNPRHKITKRGQNVTFRCDPISEHNRLYWYRQTLGQGPEFLTYFQNEAQLEKSRLLSDRFSAERPKGSFSTLEIQRTEQGDSAMYLCASSLGLAGVYNEQFFGPGTRLTVL.

The V and J genes are TRBV5-5 and TRBJ2-5; tentative D call: TRBD2 (5 bases). The better agreement between TRBJ2-1 and the DNA end casts doubt on the J call. The CDR3 contains 13 residues. Germline V gene data show CDR1 as SGHKS and CDR2 as YYEKEE (reference sequence). The CDR3 loop is CASSLIANNEQFF. CDR3 coding DNA: TGTGCCAGCAGCTTAATAGCGAACAATGAGCAGTTCTTC.

This clonotype showed up just a few times. The chain links TRBV29-1 to TRBJ2-3; 8 bases map to TRBD1. Germline-derived CDR1 and CDR2 are SQVTM and ANQGSEA. Germline trimming cut 7 bases from V and 2 bases from J; bases unmatched to any gene: 8. The CDR3 is 14 residues long. The CDR3 DNA reads TGCAGCGCCCGGACAGGGCGTAACACAGATACGCAGTATTTT. This translates into CSARTGRNTDTQYF.

The chain couples TRBV15 to TRBJ1-1; D not certain. The CDR3 has 13 amino acids. CDR1 and CDR2 (germline): LNHNV, YYDKDF (reference sequence). Deletions cut 4 bases from V and 5 bases from J, with 11 bases between. CDR3 residues: CATSIYGGTEAFF. The DNA of the CDR3 is TGTGCCACCAGCATTTACGGAGGTACTGAAGCTTTCTTT.

This clonotype turned up a few times. V and J are TRBV5-1 and TRBJ1-6, with D maybe TRBD1 (6 bases). The CDR3 has 15 amino acids. The ends were cut back, 2 bases at V and 7 bases at J, with 13 bases in the middle. Per the germline V gene, CDR1 is SGHRS and CDR2 is YFSETQ. CDR3 in amino acids: CASSLSTGTNSPLHF. The CDR3 bases are TGCGCCAGCAGCTTATCCACAGGGACGAATTCACCCCTCCACTTT. Complete variable domain (other parts from reference TRBV5-1 and TRBJ1-6): KAGVTQTPRYLIKTRGQQVTLSCSPISGHRSVSWYQQTPGQGLQFLFEYFSETQRNKGNFPGRFSGRQFSNSRSEMNVSTLELGDSALYLCASSLSTGTNSPLHFGNGTRLTVT.

CDR3 amino acids: CASSPRAGPNNEQFF. CDR3 bases: TGTGCCAGCTCACCCCGGGCAGGGCCAAACAATGAGCAGTTCTTC. The chain joins TRBV18 to TRBJ2-1; TRBD1 might be the D (5 bases). V was trimmed by 3 bases and J by 5 bases, leaving 14 bases between them. The length of the CDR3 is 15 residues. CDR1 and CDR2 (germline): KGHSH, LQKENI.